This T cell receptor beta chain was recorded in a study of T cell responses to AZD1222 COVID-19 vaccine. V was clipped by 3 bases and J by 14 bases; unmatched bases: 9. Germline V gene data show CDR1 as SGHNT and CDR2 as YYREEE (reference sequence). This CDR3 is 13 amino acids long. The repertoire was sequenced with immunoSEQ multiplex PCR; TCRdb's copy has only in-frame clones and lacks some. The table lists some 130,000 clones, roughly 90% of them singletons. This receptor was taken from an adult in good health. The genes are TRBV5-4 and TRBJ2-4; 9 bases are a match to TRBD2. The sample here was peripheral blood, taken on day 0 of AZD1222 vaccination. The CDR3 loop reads CASSWGGSGRKYF. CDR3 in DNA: TGTGCCAGCAGCTGGGGTGGTAGCGGGAGAAAGTACTTC.